This TCR beta chain appears in the sequencing data of a study of blood T cell repertoires in COVID-19. About the research overall: Samples taken during acute and convalescent COVID-19 were collected in the United States, Italy and Spain. T cells, B-cell-depleted T cells, or PBMCs provided the cDNA or gDNA that served as material.

CDR3 length: 16 residues. Per germline, CDR1 KGHDR and CDR2 SFDVKD. V shed 1 base and J shed 4 bases, with 15 bases lying between them. How the authors handled the data: Amplified reference gene primers provided the basis for estimating nucleated cell counts. The protocol was immunoSEQ multiplex PCR, while the TCRdb copy is restricted to in-frame clones and leaves out a portion. V, J and clone size were drawn from that table, and D and trimming were deduced from the DNA. The profile covers under 20,000 clones, with nearly 90% appearing a single time and roughly 7.9% taken by the ten largest. The rearrangement joins TRBV24-1 to TRBJ2-5, with D perhaps TRBD1 (6 bases). This receptor was obtained from a human donor with active COVID-19. The donor label of this sample is uncertain. Sequenced sample: peripheral blood. The CDR3 loop reads CATSDFSTGHIETQYF. Here the CDR3 DNA reads TGTGCCACCAGTGATTTCTCTACAGGGCATATAGAGACCCAGTACTTC.